This TCR beta chain was sequenced for a study of T cell clones after liver transplantation. Study-level background: TCRbeta sequencing after a pre-transplant mixed lymphocyte reaction identified graft-donor-reactive clones, later tracked in post-transplant blood. As an antigen-independent comparator, third-party-reactive TCRbeta sequences came from pre-transplant mixed lymphocyte reactions.

Regarding the study as a whole: In most of the 8 subjects, circulating graft-donor-reactive CD4 TCRbeta sequences fell significantly after transplant. Rather than being deleted, graft donor-reactive T cells may have moved into the graft.

For this clone: Its matching antigen is unknown.

Produced via immunoSEQ multiplex PCR; TCRdb's table is partial and in-frame only. The table records 55,000 to 80,000 clones, roughly 90% of them present only once. This specimen consisted of CD4+ T cells from blood, obtained before liver transplant. The sequence was collected from a human donor who received a liver transplant.

The CDR3 loop reads CASIPGTRNEKLFF. The CDR3 bases are TGTGCCAGTATACCCGGGACAAGGAATGAAAAACTGTTTTTT. V is TRBV2 and J is TRBJ1-4; D might be TRBD1 (6 bases). The V end lost 9 bases, the J end lost 5 bases, and 16 bases lay between the germline ends. The CDR3 spans 14 residues. Germline V gene sequence: CDR1 SNHLY, CDR2 FYNNEI.